Following are 8 T cell receptor beta chains from one sample sequenced in a study of tumor and adjacent non-tumor tissue in lung cancer (dated by TCRdb to the late 2010s). Bulk unsorted tissue served as the source for RNA extraction, and RNA quality was assessed using a NanoDrop ND-1000 and an Agilent 2100. Normal lung samples were distant non-tumor tissue taken more than 3 cm from the tumor edge. The receptor library was made with multiplex PCR. Reads for this sample came from an Illumina HiSeq 2500. TCRbeta libraries were constructed through three rounds of nested PCR with primers (Table S4) according to protocols modified from ARM-PCR. The public reads were reprocessed in TCRdb via fastp at Q25 and MiXCR, keeping in-frame beta chains. Every distinct CDR3 protein forms one entry, paired with its most common genes and DNA. The table for this sample lists tens of thousands of distinct CDR3 sequences; about 80% of them were counted only once. Together, the top ten hold less than 50% of the sample.

The sequenced sample consisted of distant non-tumor lung tissue. The receptors come from an older man with non-small cell lung cancer.

This clonotype occurred many times. The chain is built from TRBV14 and TRBJ1-2; D unresolved. The CDR3 sequence is 13 residues long. CDR1 and CDR2 (germline): SGHDN, FVKESK. The V end lost 2 bases, the J end lost 6 bases, and 10 bases lay between the germline ends. CDR3: CASSQTYLDGYTF. DNA for the CDR3: TGTGCCAGCAGCCAAACATATTTAGATGGCTACACCTTC.

A word on this clonotype: The junction and the germline gene differ at one end; a read error may be behind it. The genes are TRBV11-2 and TRBJ2-2; D perhaps matches TRBD1 (5 bases). The CDR3 covers 16 residues. The germline V gene has CDR1 SGHAT and CDR2 FQNNGV. The CDR3 coding sequence is TGTGCCAGCAGATTAGTGGGCACAGGTGTTGCCGCGGAGATGTTTTTT. Translating gives CASRLVGTGVAAEMFF.

As concerns this clonotype: Germline is not matched at one junction end, which may reflect a read error. The genes are TRBV11-2 and TRBJ2-7; no clear D. Looked up from germline, CDR1 is SGHAT and CDR2 is FQNNGV. This CDR3 region has 14 residues. CDR3 residues: CARSLEVKSYEQYF. Here the CDR3 DNA reads TGTGCCAGGAGCTTAGAGGTCAAATCCTACGAGCAGTACTTC.

Points on this clonotype: A much larger clone differs from this one at a single base, so this may be a read error. This chain links TRBV14 with TRBJ2-1, with a possible D match to TRBD1 (6 bases). Trimming cost V 4 bases and J 6 bases, with 10 bases left between them. The CDR3 totals 13 residues. Germline CDR1 and CDR2: SGHDN and FVKESK. CDR3 region: CASSPGGTNEQFF. CDR3 sequence (DNA): TGTGCCAGCAGCCCTGGGGGCACCAATGAGCAGTTCTTC. Combining the CDR3 with reference TRBV14 and TRBJ2-1 gives the whole variable domain EAGVTQFPSHSVIEKGQTVTLRCDPISGHDNLYWYRRVMGKEIKFLLHFVKESKQDESGMPNNRFLAERTGGTYSTLKVQPAELEDSGVYFCASSPGGTNEQFFGPGTRLTVL.

Comments on this clonotype: A much more abundant neighbour one base away suggests this may be a read error. The V and J genes are TRBV4-1 and TRBJ2-1; TRBD2 matches 11 bases. The germline V gene encodes CDR1 MGHRA and CDR2 YSYEKL. This CDR3 spans 17 amino acids. The CDR3 sequence is CASTQLLAGGLDNEQFF. In DNA, the CDR3 is TGCGCCAGCACCCAATTATTAGCGGGGGGGCTGGATAATGAGCAGTTCTTC.

As to this clonotype: Its ends do not fully match the called genes, so a read error is possible. The chain combines TRBV6-1 with TRBJ1-4; D might be TRBD1 (5 bases). Germline lookup yields CDR1 MNHNS and CDR2 SASEGT. This CDR3 contains 15 residues. CDR3 bases: TGTGCCAGCAATGAAGGAAGGACATGGTCTGAAAAACTGTTTTTT. Amino acid sequence: CASNEGRTWSEKLFF.

In regard to this clonotype: A much larger clone differs by one base, so this may be a read error. V is TRBV5-1 and J is TRBJ2-7; the D call may be TRBD1 or TRBD2 (5 bases each). Germline V gives CDR1 SGHRS, CDR2 YFSETQ. This CDR3 is 13 amino acids long. Deletions cut 5 bases from V and 7 bases from J, with 16 bases between. CDR3 nucleotides: TGCGCCAGCAGGAGGGGCACAGGCAAGGAGCAGTACTTC. Translating it yields CASRRGTGKEQYF.

This clonotype was seen a single time. A single base separates this from a much larger clone, so it may be a read error. The chain combines TRBV14 with TRBJ2-3; D not certain. Germline V lookup: CDR1 SGHDN, CDR2 FVKESK. The CDR3 runs to 13 residues. V lost 6 bases and J lost 3, with 10 bases in between. The DNA for the CDR3 is TGTGCCAGCAGGGTCTGGATAACAGATACGCAGTATTTT. This sequence encodes CASRVWITDTQYF.